The present entry profiles one TCR beta chain with its context. Its antigen is not identified. A 10-day culture period preceded the isolation of CD4+ T cells. The person's infection with SARS-CoV-2, confirmed by PCR, took place between March and December 2020. V dropped 6 bases and J dropped 4 bases, with 9 bases sitting between them. This CDR3 contains 13 residues. Here immunoSEQ multiplex PCR was the method, and the copy in TCRdb shows in-frame clones only, minus some. Of approximately 50,000 clones listed, more than 75% are singletons. The data were taken from a study of vaccination effects on CD4 cells after COVID-19. Study at large: Viral peptide pool expansion of antigen-specific CD4+ T cells preceded sequencing in the ViraFEST assay. The vaccine given was either BNT162b2 or mRNA-1273, in two doses.

Overall study results and limits: Convalescent patients in the study were few, and early post-infection timepoints were absent.

This TCR came from a human donor who had a prior SARS-CoV-2 infection. The sample in question was CD4+ T cells from PBMCs cultured without peptide, obtained before COVID-19 vaccination. V and J are TRBV12-3 or TRBV12-4 and TRBJ1-4; the D is unclear. This chain's CDR3 is CASRVNGNEKLFF. CDR3 nucleotides: TGTGCCAGCAGGGTTAACGGTAATGAAAAACTGTTTTTT.